The present T cell receptor (beta chain) was sequenced within a study of follicular helper T cells after annual influenza vaccination. This CDR3 has 14 amino acids. The germline CDR1 and CDR2 sequences are LGHNA and YNFKEQ. Trimming cost V 1 base and J 0 bases, with 7 bases left between them. Time point: 2014-2015 season, pre-vaccination. Using immunoSEQ multiplex PCR, the repertoire was profiled, and TCRdb retains in-frame clones only, with some absent. This table has 10,000 to 15,000 clones, under 80% appearing once. The sequencing here drew on CXCR5- memory CD4+ T cells sorted from blood, taken on the day of influenza vaccination. The source is an adult who received the influenza vaccine. The J gene is TRBJ2-7, the V gene TRBV4-2; D ambiguous. The CDR3 loop reads CASSQGVVSYEQYF. The CDR3 coding sequence is TGTGCCAGCAGCCAAGGGGTAGTCTCCTACGAGCAGTACTTC.